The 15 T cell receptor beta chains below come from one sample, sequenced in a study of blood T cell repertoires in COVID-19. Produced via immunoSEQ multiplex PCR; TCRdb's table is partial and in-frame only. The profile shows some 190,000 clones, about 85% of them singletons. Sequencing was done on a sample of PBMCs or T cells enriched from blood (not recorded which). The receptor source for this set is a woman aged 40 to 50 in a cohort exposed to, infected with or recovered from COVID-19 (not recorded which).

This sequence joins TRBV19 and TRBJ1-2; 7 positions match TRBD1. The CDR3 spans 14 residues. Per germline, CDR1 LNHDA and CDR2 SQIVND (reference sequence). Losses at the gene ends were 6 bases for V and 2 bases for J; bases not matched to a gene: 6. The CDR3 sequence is CASREDRVNYGYTF. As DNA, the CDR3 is TGTGCCAGTAGGGAAGACAGGGTCAACTATGGCTACACCTTC.

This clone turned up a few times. CDR3 in amino acids: CASSRRSYGNTIYF. The CDR3 nucleotides read TGTGCCAGCAGTAGGCGGTCCTATGGAAACACCATATATTTT. The V and J genes are TRBV2 and TRBJ1-3, with unresolved D. The CDR3 loop spans 14 amino acids. V was pared by 5 bases and J by 3 bases, with 11 bases between. The germline V gene encodes CDR1 SNHLY and CDR2 FYNNEI.

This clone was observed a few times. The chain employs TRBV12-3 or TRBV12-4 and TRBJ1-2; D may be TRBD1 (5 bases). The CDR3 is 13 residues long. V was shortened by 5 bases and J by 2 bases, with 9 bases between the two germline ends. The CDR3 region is CASSPQENYGYTF. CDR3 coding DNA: TGTGCCAGCAGTCCACAGGAGAACTATGGCTACACCTTC.

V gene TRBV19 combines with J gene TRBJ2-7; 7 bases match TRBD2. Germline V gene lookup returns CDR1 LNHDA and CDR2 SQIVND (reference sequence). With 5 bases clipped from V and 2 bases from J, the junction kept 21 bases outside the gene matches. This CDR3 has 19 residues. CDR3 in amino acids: CASSQFAGERAGTTYEQYF. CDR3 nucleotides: TGTGCCAGTAGTCAATTCGCGGGGGAAAGGGCAGGGACTACCTACGAGCAGTACTTC.

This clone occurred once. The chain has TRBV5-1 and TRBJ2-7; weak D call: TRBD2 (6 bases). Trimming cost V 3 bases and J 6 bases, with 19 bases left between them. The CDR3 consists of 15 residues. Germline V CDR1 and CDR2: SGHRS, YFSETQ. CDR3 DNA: TGCGCCAGCAGCTCGACCGGGGCCAACGGGGGCGAGCAGTACTTC. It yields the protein CASSSTGANGGEQYF. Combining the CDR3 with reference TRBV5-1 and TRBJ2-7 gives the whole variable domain KAGVTQTPRYLIKTRGQQVTLSCSPISGHRSVSWYQQTPGQGLQFLFEYFSETQRNKGNFPGRFSGRQFSNSRSEMNVSTLELGDSALYLCASSSTGANGGEQYFGPGTRLTVT.

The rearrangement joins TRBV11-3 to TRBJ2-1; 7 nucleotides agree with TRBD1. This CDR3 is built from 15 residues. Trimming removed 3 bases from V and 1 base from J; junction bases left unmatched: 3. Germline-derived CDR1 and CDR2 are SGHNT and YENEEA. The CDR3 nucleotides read TGTGCCAGCAGCTTGAAACAGGGGTCCTACAATGAGCAGTTCTTC. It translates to CASSLKQGSYNEQFF.

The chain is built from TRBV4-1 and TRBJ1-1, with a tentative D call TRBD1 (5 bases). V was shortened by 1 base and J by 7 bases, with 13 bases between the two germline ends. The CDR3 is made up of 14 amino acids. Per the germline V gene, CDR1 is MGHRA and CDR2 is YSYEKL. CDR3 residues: CASSQGPRTSEAFF. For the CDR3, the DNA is TGCGCCAGCAGCCAAGGACCCCGGACAAGTGAAGCTTTCTTT.

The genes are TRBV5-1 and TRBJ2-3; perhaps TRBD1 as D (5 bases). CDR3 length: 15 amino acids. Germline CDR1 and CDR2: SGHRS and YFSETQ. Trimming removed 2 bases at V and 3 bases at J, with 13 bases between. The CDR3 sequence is CASSFRAGQTDTQYF. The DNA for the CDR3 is TGCGCCAGCAGCTTCCGGGCCGGACAAACAGATACGCAGTATTTT.

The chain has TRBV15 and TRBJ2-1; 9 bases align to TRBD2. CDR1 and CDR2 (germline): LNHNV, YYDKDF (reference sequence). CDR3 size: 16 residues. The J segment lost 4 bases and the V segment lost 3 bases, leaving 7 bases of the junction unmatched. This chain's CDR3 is CATSRASGVGYNEQFF. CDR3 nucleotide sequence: TGTGCCACCAGCAGGGCTAGCGGGGTGGGGTACAATGAGCAGTTCTTC.

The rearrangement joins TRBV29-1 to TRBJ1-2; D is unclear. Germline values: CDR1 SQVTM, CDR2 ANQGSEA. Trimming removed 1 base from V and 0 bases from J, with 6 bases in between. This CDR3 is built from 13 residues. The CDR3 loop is CSVEGQTNYGYTF. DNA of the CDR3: TGCAGCGTTGAAGGACAAACTAACTATGGCTACACCTTC.

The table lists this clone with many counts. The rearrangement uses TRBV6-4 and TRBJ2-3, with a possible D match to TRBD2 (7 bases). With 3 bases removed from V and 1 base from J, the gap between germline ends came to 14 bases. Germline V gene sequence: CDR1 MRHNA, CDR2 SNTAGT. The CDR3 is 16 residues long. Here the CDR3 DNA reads TGTGCCAGCAGTGAATCGCGCGGGGGCGGCACAGATACGCAGTATTTT. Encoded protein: CASSESRGGGTDTQYF.

CDR3 DNA: TGTGCCAGCCTCCCAAACGGCGCCAGGGCTAGCAATCAGCCCCAGCATTTT. It yields the protein CASLPNGARASNQPQHF. V and J are TRBV19 and TRBJ1-5; possible D gene TRBD1, 5 bases. This CDR3 has 17 residues. V lost 9 bases, J lost 0 bases, and 21 bases lay in between. Germline loops: CDR1 LNHDA, CDR2 SQIVND (reference sequence).

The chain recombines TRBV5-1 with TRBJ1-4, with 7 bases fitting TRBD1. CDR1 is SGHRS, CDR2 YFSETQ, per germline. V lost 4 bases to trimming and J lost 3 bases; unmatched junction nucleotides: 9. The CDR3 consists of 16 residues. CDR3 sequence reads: CASSIQGIGANEKLFF. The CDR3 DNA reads TGCGCCAGCAGCATACAGGGGATTGGGGCTAATGAAAAACTGTTTTTT.

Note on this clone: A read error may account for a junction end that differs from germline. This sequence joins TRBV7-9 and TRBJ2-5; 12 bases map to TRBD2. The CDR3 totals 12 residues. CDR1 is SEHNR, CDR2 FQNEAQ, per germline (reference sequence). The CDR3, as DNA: TGTGCCAGCAGCTTAGGACTAGCGGGAGAGCACTTC. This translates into CASSLGLAGEHF.

This CDR3 reads CASSLGPLGAYGYTF. CDR3 sequence (DNA): TGTGCCAGCAGCTTAGGCCCGCTGGGAGCCTATGGCTACACCTTC. This chain joins TRBV13 and TRBJ1-2; D remains unclear. The CDR3 has 15 residues. V was shortened by 0 bases and J by 4 bases, with 12 bases between the two germline ends. Germline V gene sequence: CDR1 PRHDT, CDR2 FYEKMQ (reference sequence).